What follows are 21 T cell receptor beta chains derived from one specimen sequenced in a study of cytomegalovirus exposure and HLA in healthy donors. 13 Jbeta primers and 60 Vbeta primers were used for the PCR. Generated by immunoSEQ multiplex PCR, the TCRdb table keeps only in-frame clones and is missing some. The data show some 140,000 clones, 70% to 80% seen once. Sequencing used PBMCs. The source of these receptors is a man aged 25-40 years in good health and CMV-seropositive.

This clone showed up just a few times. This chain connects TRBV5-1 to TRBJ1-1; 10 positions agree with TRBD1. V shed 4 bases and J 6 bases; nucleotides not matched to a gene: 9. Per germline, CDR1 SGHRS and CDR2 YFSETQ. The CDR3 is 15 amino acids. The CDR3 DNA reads TGCGCCAGCAGCGTGGAGACAGGGGGCAGCGCTGAAGCTTTCTTT. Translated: CASSVETGGSAEAFF.

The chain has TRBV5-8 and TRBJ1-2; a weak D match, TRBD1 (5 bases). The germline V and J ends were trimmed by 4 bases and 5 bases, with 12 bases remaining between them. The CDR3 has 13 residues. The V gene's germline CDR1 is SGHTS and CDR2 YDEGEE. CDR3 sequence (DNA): TGTGCCAGCAGCCCTAGGGGAGGGTATGGCTACACCTTC. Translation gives CASSPRGGYGYTF.

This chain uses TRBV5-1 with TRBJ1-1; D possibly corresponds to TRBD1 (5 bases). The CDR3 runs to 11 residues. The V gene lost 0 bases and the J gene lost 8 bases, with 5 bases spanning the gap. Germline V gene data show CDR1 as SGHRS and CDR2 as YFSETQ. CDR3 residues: CASSLEGEAFF. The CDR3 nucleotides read TGCGCCAGCAGCTTGGAGGGGGAAGCTTTCTTT.

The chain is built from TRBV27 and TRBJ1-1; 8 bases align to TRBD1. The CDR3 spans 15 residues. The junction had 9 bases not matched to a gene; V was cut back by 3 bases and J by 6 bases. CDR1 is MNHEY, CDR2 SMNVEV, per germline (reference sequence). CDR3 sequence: CASSLRTGTVAEAFF. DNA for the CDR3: TGTGCCAGCAGTTTGAGGACAGGGACGGTTGCTGAAGCTTTCTTT.

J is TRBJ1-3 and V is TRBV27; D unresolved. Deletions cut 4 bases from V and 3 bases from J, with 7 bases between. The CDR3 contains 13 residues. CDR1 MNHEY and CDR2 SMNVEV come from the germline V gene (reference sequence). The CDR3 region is CASSSLNGNTIYF. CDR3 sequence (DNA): TGTGCCAGCAGTTCACTCAATGGAAACACCATATATTTT.

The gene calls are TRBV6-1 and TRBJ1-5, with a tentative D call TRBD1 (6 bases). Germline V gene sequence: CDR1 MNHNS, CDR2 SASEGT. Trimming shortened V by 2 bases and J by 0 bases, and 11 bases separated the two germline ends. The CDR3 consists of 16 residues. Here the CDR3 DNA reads TGTGCCAGCAGTGAATTGACAGGATATAGCAATCAGCCCCAGCATTTT. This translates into CASSELTGYSNQPQHF.

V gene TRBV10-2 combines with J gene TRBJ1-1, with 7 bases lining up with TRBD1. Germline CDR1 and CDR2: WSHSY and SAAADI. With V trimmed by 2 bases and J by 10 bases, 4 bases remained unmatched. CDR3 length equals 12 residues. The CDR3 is CASSEPTGRAFF. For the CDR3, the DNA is TGCGCCAGCAGTGAGCCGACAGGGCGAGCTTTCTTT.

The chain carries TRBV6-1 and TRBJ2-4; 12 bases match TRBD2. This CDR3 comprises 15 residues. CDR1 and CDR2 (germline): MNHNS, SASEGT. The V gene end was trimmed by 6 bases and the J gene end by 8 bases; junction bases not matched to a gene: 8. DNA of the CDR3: TGTGCCAGCAGGATGACTAGCGGGAGTCAAGACATTCAGTACTTC. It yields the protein CASRMTSGSQDIQYF.

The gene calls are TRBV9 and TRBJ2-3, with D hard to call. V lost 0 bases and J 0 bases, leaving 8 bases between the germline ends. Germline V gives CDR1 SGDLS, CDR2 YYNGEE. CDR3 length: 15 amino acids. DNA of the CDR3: TGTGCCAGCAGCGTAGACTTTCCTAGCACAGATACGCAGTATTTT. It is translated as CASSVDFPSTDTQYF.

CDR3 coding DNA: TGTGCCTACAGGGGTTCGGGGGCCAACGTCCTGACTTTC. It specifies CAYRGSGANVLTF. V usage is TRBV6-6 and J usage is TRBJ2-6; 7 bases fit TRBD1. The CDR3 totals 13 residues. Looked up from germline, CDR1 is MNHNY and CDR2 is SVGAGI (reference sequence). The junction had 5 bases not matched to a gene; V was cut back by 11 bases and J by 4 bases.

The CDR3 DNA is TGCGCCAGCAGTGAGTTAGGGGGCAATTCACCCCTCCACTTT. The encoded protein is CASSELGGNSPLHF. The chain is built from TRBV10-1 and TRBJ1-6; 7 bases align to TRBD1. The CDR3 totals 14 residues. Germline V CDR1 and CDR2: WNHNN, SYGVQD (reference sequence). V shed 1 base and J 7 bases; nucleotides not matched to a gene: 1.

CDR3 DNA: TGTGCCAGCAGCTTAGCCGGGAGAATCAACACTGAAGCTTTCTTT. It translates to CASSLAGRINTEAFF. V usage is TRBV7-2 and J usage is TRBJ1-1; D is undetermined. The V gene lost 0 bases and the J gene lost 2 bases, with 10 bases spanning the gap. CDR1 SGHTA and CDR2 FQGNSA come from the germline V gene. The length of the CDR3 is 15 residues.

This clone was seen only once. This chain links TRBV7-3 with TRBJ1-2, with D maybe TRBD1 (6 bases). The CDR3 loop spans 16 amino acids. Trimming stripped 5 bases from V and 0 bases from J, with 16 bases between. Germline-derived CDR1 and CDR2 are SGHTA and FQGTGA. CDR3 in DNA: TGTGCCAGCAGCCCCGGGGGGGGCCCCCCTAACTATGGCTACACCTTC. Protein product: CASSPGGGPPNYGYTF.

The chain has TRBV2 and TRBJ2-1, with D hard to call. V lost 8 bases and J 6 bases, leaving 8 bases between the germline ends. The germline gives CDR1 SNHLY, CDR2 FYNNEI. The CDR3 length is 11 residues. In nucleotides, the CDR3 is TGTGCCAGCGGCCCTTTCAATGAGCAGTTCTTC. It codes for CASGPFNEQFF.

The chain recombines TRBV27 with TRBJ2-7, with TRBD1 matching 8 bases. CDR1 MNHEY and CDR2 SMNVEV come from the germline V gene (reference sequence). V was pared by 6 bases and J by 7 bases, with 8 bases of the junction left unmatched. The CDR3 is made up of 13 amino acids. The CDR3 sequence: CASSLFTGGEQYF. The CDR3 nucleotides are TGTGCCAGCAGCCTATTCACAGGGGGTGAGCAGTACTTC.

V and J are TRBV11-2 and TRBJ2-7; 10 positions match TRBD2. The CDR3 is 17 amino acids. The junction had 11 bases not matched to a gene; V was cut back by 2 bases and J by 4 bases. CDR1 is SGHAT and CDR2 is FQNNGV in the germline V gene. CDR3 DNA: TGTGCCAGCAGCTTAACACTAGGAGCGGGAGGGCCTTACGAGCAGTACTTC. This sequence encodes CASSLTLGAGGPYEQYF.

CDR3: CAISEAGQGNTGELFF. The CDR3 DNA reads TGTGCCATCAGTGAGGCAGGACAGGGGAACACCGGGGAGCTGTTTTTT. J is TRBJ2-2 and V is TRBV10-3; 8 nucleotides line up with TRBD1. V trimming: 2 bases; J trimming: 1 base; junction bases outside the gene matches: 3. The CDR3 has 16 residues. In germline, CDR1 is ENHRY, CDR2 SYGVKD.

CDR3 region: CASSSGSSSGYTF. As DNA, the CDR3 is TGTGCCAGCAGTTCCGGGTCCTCCTCTGGCTACACCTTC. The chain has TRBV28 and TRBJ1-2, with D hard to call. V dropped 4 bases and J dropped 7 bases, with 13 bases sitting between them. Germline V gene lookup returns CDR1 MDHEN and CDR2 SYDVKM. The CDR3 totals 13 residues.

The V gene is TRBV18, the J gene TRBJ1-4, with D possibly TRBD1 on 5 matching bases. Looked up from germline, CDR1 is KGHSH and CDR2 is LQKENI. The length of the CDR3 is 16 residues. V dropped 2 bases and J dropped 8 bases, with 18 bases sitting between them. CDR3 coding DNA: TGTGCCAGCTCACCAGGGGAAAGATTAAAGGGGGAAAAACTGTTTTTT. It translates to CASSPGERLKGEKLFF.

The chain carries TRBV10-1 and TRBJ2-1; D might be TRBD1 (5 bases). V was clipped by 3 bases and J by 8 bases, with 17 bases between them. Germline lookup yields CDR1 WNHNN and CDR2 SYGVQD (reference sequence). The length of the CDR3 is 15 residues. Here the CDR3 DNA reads TGCGCCAGCAGTGAAGGGCAACTGGGCAGGGATGAGCAGTTCTTC. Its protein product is CASSEGQLGRDEQFF.

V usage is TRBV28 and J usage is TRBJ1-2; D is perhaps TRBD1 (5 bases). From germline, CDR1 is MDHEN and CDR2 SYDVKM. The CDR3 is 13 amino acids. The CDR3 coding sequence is TGTGTCGTCGAATCTCGACAGTCCTATGGCTACACCTTC. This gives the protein CVVESRQSYGYTF.